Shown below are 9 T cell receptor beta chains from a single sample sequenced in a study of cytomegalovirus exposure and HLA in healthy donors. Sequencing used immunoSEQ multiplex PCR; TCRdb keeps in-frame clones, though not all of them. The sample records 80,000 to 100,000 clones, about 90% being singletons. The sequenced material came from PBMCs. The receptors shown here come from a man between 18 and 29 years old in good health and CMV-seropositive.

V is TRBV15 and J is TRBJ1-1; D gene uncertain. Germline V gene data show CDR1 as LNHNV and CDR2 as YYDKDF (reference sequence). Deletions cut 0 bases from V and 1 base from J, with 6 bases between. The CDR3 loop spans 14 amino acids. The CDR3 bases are TGTGCCACCAGCAGAGACTCAGGGAACACTGAAGCTTTCTTT. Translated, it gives CATSRDSGNTEAFF.

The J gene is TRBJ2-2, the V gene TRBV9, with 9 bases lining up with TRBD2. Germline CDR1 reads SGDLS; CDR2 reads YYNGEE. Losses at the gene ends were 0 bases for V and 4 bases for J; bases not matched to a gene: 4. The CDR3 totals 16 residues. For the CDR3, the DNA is TGTGCCAGCAGCGTAGTGCCTAGCGGGGTCACCGGGGAGCTGTTTTTT. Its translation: CASSVVPSGVTGELFF.

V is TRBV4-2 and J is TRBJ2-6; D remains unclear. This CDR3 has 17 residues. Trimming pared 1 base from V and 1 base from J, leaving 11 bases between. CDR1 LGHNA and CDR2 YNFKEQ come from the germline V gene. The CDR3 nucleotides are TGTGCCAGCAGCCAAGCCCCCCCGGTTTCTGGGGCCAACGTCCTGACTTTC. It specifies CASSQAPPVSGANVLTF.

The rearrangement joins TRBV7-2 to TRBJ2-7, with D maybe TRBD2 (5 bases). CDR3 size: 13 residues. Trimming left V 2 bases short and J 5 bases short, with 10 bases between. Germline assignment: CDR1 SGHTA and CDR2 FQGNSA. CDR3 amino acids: CASSLTRLNEQYF. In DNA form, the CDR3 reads TGTGCCAGCAGCTTAACTAGGTTAAACGAGCAGTACTTC.

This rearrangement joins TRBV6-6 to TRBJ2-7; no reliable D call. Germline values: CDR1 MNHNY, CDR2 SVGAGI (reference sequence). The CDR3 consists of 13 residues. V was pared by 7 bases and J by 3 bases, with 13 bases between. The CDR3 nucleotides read TGTGCCAGCAATCCGCCAGACTTCTACGAGCAGTACTTC. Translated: CASNPPDFYEQYF.

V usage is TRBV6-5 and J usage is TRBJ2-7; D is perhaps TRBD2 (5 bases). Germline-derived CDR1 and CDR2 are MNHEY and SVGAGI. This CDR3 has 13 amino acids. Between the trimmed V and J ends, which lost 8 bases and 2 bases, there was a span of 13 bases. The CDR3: CASRRGFPYEQYF. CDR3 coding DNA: TGTGCCAGCCGACGCGGGTTCCCCTACGAGCAGTACTTC.

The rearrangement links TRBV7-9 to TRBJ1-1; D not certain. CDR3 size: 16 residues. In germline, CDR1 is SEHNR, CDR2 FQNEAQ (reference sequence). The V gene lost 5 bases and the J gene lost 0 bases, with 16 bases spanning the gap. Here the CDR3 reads CASSPLGGHMNTEAFF. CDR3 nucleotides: TGTGCCAGCAGCCCCCTGGGAGGGCACATGAACACTGAAGCTTTCTTT.

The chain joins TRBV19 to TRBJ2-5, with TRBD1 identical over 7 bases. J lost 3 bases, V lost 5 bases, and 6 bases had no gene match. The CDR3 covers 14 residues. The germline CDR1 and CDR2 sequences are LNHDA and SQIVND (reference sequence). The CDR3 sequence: CASSVWTGEETQYF. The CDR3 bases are TGTGCCAGTAGTGTCTGGACAGGCGAAGAGACCCAGTACTTC.

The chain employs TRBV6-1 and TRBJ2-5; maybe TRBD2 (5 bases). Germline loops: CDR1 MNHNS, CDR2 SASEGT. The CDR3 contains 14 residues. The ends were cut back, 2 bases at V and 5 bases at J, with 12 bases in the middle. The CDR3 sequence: CASSEIGELETQYF. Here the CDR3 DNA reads TGTGCCAGCAGTGAAATCGGGGAATTGGAGACCCAGTACTTC.